This T cell receptor beta chain was identified during a study of T-cell memory formation after mild COVID-19 (dated by TCRdb to 2020 to 2023). Looking at the study overall: TCR sequence clusters from the two donors were found to be largely donor specific. Longitudinal TCRalpha and TCRbeta repertoire sequencing tracked T-cell clones expanding and contracting after mild COVID-19 in two donors. The cohort was made up of two young adult volunteers, one female and one male, who were previously healthy.

CDR1 is given as LGHDT and CDR2 as YNNKEL, both from the germline V gene (reference sequence). Compared with germline, V lacks 1 base and J lacks 5 bases; bases without a gene match: 4. Measured from the cysteine to the phenylalanine, the CDR3 is 15 residues long. The read is trimmed to its CDR3 DNA, 45 bases read in frame from base 1. On this clonotype itself: The antigen this receptor binds is unknown. Within one base of it there is no much larger clone, and no base qualities were kept.

PBMCs were isolated by Ficoll-Paque density gradient centrifugation. TCRdb lists the instrument as Illumina NovaSeq 6000. TCRalpha and TCRbeta cDNA libraries were built by 5'RACE with constant-segment primers, adding sample barcodes and unique molecular identifiers. Trizol reagent was used to extract RNA from every sample. Amplification of the libraries took two PCR steps, and the second step added a second sample barcode plus Illumina TruSeq adapters. The libraries were sequenced on an Illumina NovaSeq using 2 x 150 bp paired-end reads. The authors processed their data as follows. Reads were demultiplexed and collapsed into UMI-guided consensus sequences with migec v1.2.7. Using mixcr v2.1.11, the UMI consensuses were aligned to TRA and TRB V and J templates and assembled into clonotypes. Expanded or contracted clonotypes were those called significant by both edgeR and NoisET, with noise models trained on biological replicates. For edgeR calls, the thresholds were a false discovery rate-adjusted p below 0.01 and a log2 fold-change of 1. As an exploratory analysis of dynamics, max-normalized trajectories of the 1000 most abundant clonotypes were examined by PCA with hierarchical clustering. Separately sequenced CD4+ and CD8+ repertoires were used to assign the CD4 or CD8 phenotype of responding clones. Using fastp trimming at Q25 and MiXCR clonotype assembly, TCRdb reanalyzed the public sequencing data and kept in-frame beta chains. Duplicate CDR3 protein sequences are folded into a single record with the most common DNA and genes. For this entry, the V and J calls and clone size follow TCRdb and not the study's own pipeline. Counted in this sample were 65,000 to 95,000 distinct CDR3 sequences; roughly 13% of them appeared once. 41% of the sample rests with the top ten.

Beyond this particular receptor, the publication reports: Some responding clones were found in pre-infection memory, which suggests that pre-existing cross-reactive memory T cells took part in the SARS-CoV-2 response. From day 15 to 85, contracting clones showed balanced CD4/CD8 phenotypes, whereas a second wave of clones that expanded from day 15 to 37 leaned towards CD4+. Only a couple of mild cases were covered in the study, and larger cohorts including severe cases with pre-infection samples were considered necessary. Contracting CD4+ clones turned up mainly in the CM and EM memory subsets, whereas EMRA was where CD8+ clones were enriched. The second-wave clones that peaked on day 37 were not confirmed to be SARS-CoV-2 specific.

Recombination connected TRBV3-1 to TRBJ2-1; TRBD2 lines up with 8 middle nucleotides. The sample consisted of PBMCs or a T cell subset sorted from them (not recorded which). The source of this sequence is a man aged 18-30 years who had mild COVID-19 (a few samples of this study predate the infection). The sample titles of this study are shuffled in the database, so cell type and time point are left out; the donor was told from shared clones. This receptor has the CDR3 CASSQATSGHNEQFF. The DNA reads TGTGCCAGCAGCCAAGCAACTAGCGGACACAATGAGCAGTTCTTC.